The rows below give T cell receptor beta chains drawn from one sample of a study of blood T cell repertoires in COVID-19. The repertoire was sequenced with immunoSEQ multiplex PCR; TCRdb's copy has only in-frame clones and lacks some. The data hold approximately 200,000 clones, with around 80% observed a single time. Sequencing used peripheral blood. These receptors were obtained from a human donor with acute or convalescent COVID-19. The donor label of this sample is uncertain. Each CDR3 is given with its conserved first and last residue. A D gene is named only where the DNA matches it firmly. The size of a clone is reported for some rows only, either as once, few or many, or as a class for expanded clones.

TRBD1 | TRBJ2-7 | TRBV18 | . | CASSPGQVSSYEQYF | TGTGCCAGCTCACCCGGACAGGTGAGCTCCTACGAGCAGTACTTC
. | TRBJ2-1 | TRBV9 | . | CASSGRPTTNEQFF | TGTGCCAGCAGCGGACGCCCAACTACGAATGAGCAGTTCTTC
TRBD1 | TRBJ1-3 | TRBV10-3 | . | CAISVARQGARNTIYF | TGTGCCATCAGTGTTGCGAGACAGGGGGCGAGAAACACCATATATTTT
. | TRBJ1-4 | TRBV25-1 | few | CASSELSPGRAENEKLFF | TGTGCCAGCAGTGAATTATCCCCGGGGAGGGCTGAAAATGAAAAACTGTTTTTT
TRBD1 | TRBJ1-1 | TRBV7-6 | . | CASSRLGQRNTEAFF | TGTGCCAGCAGCCGCCTGGGACAGAGGAACACTGAAGCTTTCTTT
TRBD1 | TRBJ1-6 | TRBV2 | many | CASRSSGGTNSPLHF | TGTGCCAGCAGGTCCTCAGGGGGAACTAATTCACCCCTCCACTTT
. | TRBJ2-2 | TRBV5-1 | . | CASSRQNTGELFF | TGCGCCAGCAGCCGACAGAACACCGGGGAGCTGTTTTTT
. | TRBJ1-4 | TRBV2 | . | CASSEQGNEKLFF | TGTGCCAGCAGTGAACAGGGGAATGAAAAACTGTTTTTT
TRBD2 | TRBJ2-6 | TRBV5-6 | . | CASSLLAGVTRSGANVLTF | TGTGCCAGCAGTCTACTAGCGGGAGTTACTCGCTCTGGGGCCAACGTCCTGACTTTC
TRBD1 | TRBJ2-7 | TRBV29-1 | . | CSVAGTGVIYEQYF | TGCAGCGTTGCTGGGACAGGGGTGATCTACGAGCAGTACTTC
. | TRBJ2-1 | TRBV24-1 | . | CATSDGWNEQFF | TGTGCCACCAGTGACGGTTGGAATGAGCAGTTCTTC
. | TRBJ1-5 | TRBV28 | few | CASSPFQGGPQHF | TGTGCCAGCAGTCCCTTTCAGGGCGGGCCCCAGCATTTT
. | TRBJ2-1 | TRBV5-1 | . | CASSPAARTQQFF | TGCGCCAGCAGCCCCGCGGCTCGTACCCAGCAGTTCTTC
. | TRBJ1-3 | TRBV3-1/TRBV3-2 | . | CASSQGTGLSGNTIYF | TGTGCCAGCAGCCAAGGAACAGGGCTCTCTGGAAACACCATATATTTT
TRBD1 | TRBJ2-3 | TRBV5-5 | . | CASSVDQGVDTQYF | TGTGCCAGCAGCGTTGATCAGGGGGTGGATACGCAGTATTTT
TRBD2 | TRBJ2-2 | TRBV7-9 | . | CASSLALISGSPKTGELFF | TGTGCCAGCAGCTTAGCGCTGATTAGCGGGAGCCCCAAGACCGGGGAGCTGTTTTTT
. | TRBJ1-2 | TRBV24-1 | . | CATSDSPGLEGEGYTF | TGTGCCACCAGTGATTCGCCGGGACTAGAAGGGGAGGGCTACACCTTC
TRBD1 | TRBJ2-7 | TRBV27 | . | CASSRTGGLDEQYF | TGTGCCAGCAGTCGGACAGGGGGGCTGGACGAGCAGTACTTC
. | TRBJ2-7 | TRBV5-5 | . | CASSLARRSGGFETYEQYF | TGTGCCAGCAGCTTGGCCAGGCGTTCGGGGGGCTTCGAAACCTACGAGCAGTACTTC
. | TRBJ2-5 | TRBV18 | . | CASSPRASAETQYF | TGTGCCAGCTCACCAAGAGCGTCGGCGGAGACCCAGTACTTC
. | TRBJ2-1 | TRBV7-2 | . | CASSRPSRSYNEQFF | TGTGCCAGCAGCCGCCCCTCGCGCTCCTACAATGAGCAGTTCTTC
TRBD2 | TRBJ2-7 | TRBV27 | . | CASSLPSGTNPHEQYF | TGTGCCAGCAGTTTACCCAGCGGGACTAATCCCCACGAGCAGTACTTC